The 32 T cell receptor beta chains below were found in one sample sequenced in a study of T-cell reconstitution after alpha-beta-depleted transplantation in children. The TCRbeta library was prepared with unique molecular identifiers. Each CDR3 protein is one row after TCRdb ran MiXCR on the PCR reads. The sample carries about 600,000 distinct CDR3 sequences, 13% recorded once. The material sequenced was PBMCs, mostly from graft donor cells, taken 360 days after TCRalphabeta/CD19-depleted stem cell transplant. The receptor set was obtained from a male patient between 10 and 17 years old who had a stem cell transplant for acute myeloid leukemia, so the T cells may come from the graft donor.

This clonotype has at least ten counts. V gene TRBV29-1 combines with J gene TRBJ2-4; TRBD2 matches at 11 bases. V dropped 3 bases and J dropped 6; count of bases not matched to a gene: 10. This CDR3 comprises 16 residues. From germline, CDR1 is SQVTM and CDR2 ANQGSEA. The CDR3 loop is CSVEPVSGRAGNIQYF. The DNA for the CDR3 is TGCAGCGTTGAGCCGGTTAGCGGGAGGGCCGGAAACATTCAGTACTTC.

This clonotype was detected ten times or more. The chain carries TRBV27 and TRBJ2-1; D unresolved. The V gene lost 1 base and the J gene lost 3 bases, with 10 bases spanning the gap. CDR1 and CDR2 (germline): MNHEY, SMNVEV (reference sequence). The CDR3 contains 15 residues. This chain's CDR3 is CASSLLAGFYNEQFF. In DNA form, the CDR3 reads TGTGCCAGCAGTTTATTGGCAGGCTTCTACAATGAGCAGTTCTTC.

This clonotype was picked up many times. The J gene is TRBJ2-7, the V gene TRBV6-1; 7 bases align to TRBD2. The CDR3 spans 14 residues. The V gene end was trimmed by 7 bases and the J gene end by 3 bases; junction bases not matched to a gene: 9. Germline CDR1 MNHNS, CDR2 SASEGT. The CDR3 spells CASTSREGVYEQYF. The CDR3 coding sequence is TGTGCCAGCACCTCGAGGGAGGGAGTCTACGAGCAGTACTTC.

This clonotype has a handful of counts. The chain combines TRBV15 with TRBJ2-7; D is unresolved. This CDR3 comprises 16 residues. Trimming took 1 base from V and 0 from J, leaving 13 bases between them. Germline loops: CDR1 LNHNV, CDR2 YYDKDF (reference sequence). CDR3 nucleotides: TGTGCCACCAGCAGAGGACTCTCCGGGTCCTCCTACGAGCAGTACTTC. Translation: CATSRGLSGSSYEQYF. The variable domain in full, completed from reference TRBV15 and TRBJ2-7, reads DAMVIQNPRYQVTQFGKPVTLSCSQTLNHNVMYWYQQKSSQAPKLLFHYYDKDFNNEADTPDNFQSRRPNTSFCFLDIRSPGLGDTAMYLCATSRGLSGSSYEQYFGPGTRLTVT.

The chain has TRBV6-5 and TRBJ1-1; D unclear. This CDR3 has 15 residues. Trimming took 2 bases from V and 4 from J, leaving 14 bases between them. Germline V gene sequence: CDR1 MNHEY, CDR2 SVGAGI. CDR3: CASSYEGGVGTEAFF. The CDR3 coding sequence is TGTGCCAGCAGTTACGAGGGCGGGGTTGGCACTGAAGCTTTCTTT.

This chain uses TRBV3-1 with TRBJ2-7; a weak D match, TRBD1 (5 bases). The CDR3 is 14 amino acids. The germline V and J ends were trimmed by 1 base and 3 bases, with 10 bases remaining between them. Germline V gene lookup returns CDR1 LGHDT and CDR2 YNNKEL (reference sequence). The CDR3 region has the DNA TGTGCCAGCAGCCAAGGCAGGGTTGACTACGAGCAGTACTTC. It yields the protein CASSQGRVDYEQYF.

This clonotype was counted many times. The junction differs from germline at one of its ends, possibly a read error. The CDR3 DNA follows: TGTGCTAGCAGCTTAGGACCTCCCGGGGCGCAGACCTCCTACGAGCAGTACTTC. Protein product: CASSLGPPGAQTSYEQYF. V is TRBV7-7 and J is TRBJ2-7; D possibly matches TRBD1 or TRBD2 (5 bases each). This CDR3 contains 18 residues. The germline V gene has CDR1 SSHAT and CDR2 FNYEAQ (reference sequence).

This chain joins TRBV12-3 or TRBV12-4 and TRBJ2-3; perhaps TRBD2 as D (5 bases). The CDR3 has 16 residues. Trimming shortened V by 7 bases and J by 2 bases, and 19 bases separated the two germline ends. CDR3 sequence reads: CASNTQERLPTDTQYF. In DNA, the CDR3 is TGTGCCAGCAACACCCAGGAGCGGCTTCCCACAGATACGCAGTATTTT.

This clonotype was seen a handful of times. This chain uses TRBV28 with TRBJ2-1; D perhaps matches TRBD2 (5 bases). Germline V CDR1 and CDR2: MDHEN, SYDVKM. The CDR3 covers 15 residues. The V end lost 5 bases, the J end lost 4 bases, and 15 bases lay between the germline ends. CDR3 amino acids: CASSPKRRIYNEQFF. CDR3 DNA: TGTGCCAGCAGTCCGAAGCGGAGGATATACAATGAGCAGTTCTTC.

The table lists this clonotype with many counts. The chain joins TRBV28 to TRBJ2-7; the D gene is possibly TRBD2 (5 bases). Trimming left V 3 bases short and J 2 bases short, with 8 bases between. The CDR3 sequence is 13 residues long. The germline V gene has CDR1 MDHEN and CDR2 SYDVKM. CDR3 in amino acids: CASSLSGTYEQYF. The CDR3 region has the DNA TGTGCCAGCAGTTTGTCGGGAACCTACGAGCAGTACTTC.

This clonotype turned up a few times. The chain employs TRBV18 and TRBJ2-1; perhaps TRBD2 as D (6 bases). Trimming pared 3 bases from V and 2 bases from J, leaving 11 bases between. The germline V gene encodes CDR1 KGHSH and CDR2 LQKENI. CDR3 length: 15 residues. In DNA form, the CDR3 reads TGTGCCAGCTCACCGGGGACTCCCACCTACAATGAGCAGTTCTTC. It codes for CASSPGTPTYNEQFF.

CDR3 loop: CASSEPRGASSYEQYF. The CDR3 coding sequence is TGTGCCAGCAGTGAACCCCGGGGGGCGAGCTCCTACGAGCAGTACTTC. The chain couples TRBV12-3 or TRBV12-4 to TRBJ2-7; the D gene is possibly TRBD2 (7 bases). CDR3 length: 16 residues. V was cut by 5 bases and J by 0 bases, with 17 bases left in between.

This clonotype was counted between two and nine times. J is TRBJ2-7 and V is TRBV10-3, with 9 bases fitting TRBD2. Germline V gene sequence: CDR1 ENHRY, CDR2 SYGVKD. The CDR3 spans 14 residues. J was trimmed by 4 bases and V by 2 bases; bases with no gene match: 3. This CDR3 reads CAISEGSGRYEQYF. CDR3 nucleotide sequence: TGTGCCATCAGTGAGGGTAGCGGGAGATACGAGCAGTACTTC.

CDR3 DNA: TGTGCCAGCAGCCAAGAGAGGGTCTCCACCGGGGAGCTGTTTTTT. This encodes CASSQERVSTGELFF. V gene TRBV14 combines with J gene TRBJ2-2; the D gene is possibly TRBD2 (5 bases). Germline CDR1 reads SGHDN; CDR2 reads FVKESK. This CDR3 contains 15 residues. Trimming shortened V by 0 bases and J by 4 bases, and 9 bases separated the two germline ends.

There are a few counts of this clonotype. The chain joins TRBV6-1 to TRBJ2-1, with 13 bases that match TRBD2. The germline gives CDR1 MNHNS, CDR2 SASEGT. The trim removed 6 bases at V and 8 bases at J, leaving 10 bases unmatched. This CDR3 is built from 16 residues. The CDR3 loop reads CASRPPLAGGPDEQFF. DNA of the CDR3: TGTGCCAGCAGGCCTCCACTAGCGGGAGGGCCCGATGAGCAGTTCTTC.

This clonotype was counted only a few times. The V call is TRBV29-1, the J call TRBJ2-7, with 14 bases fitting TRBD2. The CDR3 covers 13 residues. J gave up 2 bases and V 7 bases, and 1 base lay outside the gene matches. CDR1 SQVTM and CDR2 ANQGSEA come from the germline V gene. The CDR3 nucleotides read TGCAGCGGGGGACTAGCGGGAGCCTACGAGCAGTACTTC. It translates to CSGGLAGAYEQYF.

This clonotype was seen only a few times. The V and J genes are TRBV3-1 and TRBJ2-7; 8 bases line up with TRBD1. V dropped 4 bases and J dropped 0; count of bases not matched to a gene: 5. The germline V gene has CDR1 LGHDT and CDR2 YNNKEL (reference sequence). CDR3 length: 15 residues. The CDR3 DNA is TGTGCCAGCAGCCTACGGACAGGGACCTCCTACGAGCAGTACTTC. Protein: CASSLRTGTSYEQYF.

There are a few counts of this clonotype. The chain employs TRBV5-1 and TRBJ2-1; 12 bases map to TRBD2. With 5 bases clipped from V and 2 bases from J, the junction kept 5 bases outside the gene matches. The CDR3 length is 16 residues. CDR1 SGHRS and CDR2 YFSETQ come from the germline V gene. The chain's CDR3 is CASRSPSGRAYNEQFF. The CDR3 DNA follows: TGCGCCAGCAGGTCCCCTAGCGGGAGGGCCTACAATGAGCAGTTCTTC.

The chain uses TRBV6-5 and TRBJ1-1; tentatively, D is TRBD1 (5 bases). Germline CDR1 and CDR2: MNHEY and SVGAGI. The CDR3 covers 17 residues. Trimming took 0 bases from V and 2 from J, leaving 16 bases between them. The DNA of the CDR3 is TGTGCCAGCAGTTACTCTTCGCAGGGCACCTTCAACACTGAAGCTTTCTTT. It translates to CASSYSSQGTFNTEAFF.

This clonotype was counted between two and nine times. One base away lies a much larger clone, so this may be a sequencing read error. In nucleotides, the CDR3 is TGTACCAGCAGTCCCCGGGAGGGGGCAATCCTAAGCTCCTACAATGAGCAGTTCTTC. Translation gives CTSSPREGAILSSYNEQFF. The chain carries TRBV6-4 and TRBJ2-1, with D perhaps matching TRBD2 (8 bases). Germline CDR1 reads MRHNA; CDR2 reads SNTAGT. The CDR3 extends over 19 amino acids.

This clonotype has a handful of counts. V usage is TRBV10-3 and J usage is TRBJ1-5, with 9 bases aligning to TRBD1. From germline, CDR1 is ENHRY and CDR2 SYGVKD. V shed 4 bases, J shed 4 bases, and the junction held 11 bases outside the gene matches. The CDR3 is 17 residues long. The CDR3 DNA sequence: TGTGCCATCAGTGTCGGGGGGACAGGGTACTCAAATCAGCCCCAGCATTTT. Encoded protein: CAISVGGTGYSNQPQHF.

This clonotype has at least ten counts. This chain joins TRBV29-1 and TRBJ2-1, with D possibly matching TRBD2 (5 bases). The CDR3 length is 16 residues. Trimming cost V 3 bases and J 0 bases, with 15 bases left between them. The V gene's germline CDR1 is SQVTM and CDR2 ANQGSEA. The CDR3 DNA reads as TGCAGCGTTGAGGATACCGGGATAAGCTCCTACAATGAGCAGTTCTTC. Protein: CSVEDTGISSYNEQFF.

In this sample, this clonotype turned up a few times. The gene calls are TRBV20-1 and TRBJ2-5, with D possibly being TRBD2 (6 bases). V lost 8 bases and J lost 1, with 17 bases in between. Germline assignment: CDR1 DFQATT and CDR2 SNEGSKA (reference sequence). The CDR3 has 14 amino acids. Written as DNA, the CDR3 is TGCAGTTTAGAACAGGAGGGGTCCCAAGAGACCCAGTACTTC. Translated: CSLEQEGSQETQYF.

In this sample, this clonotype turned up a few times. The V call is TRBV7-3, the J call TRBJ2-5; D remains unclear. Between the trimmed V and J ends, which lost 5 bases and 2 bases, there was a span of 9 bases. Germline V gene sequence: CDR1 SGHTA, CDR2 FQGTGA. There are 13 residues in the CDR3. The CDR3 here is CASSLHSQETQYF. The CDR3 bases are TGTGCCAGCAGCCTTCACTCACAAGAGACCCAGTACTTC. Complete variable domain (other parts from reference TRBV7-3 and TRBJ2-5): GAGVSQTPSNKVTEKGKYVELRCDPISGHTALYWYRQSLGQGPEFLIYFQGTGAADDSGLPNDRFFAVRPEGSVSTLKIQRTERGDSAVYLCASSLHSQETQYFGPGTRLLVL.

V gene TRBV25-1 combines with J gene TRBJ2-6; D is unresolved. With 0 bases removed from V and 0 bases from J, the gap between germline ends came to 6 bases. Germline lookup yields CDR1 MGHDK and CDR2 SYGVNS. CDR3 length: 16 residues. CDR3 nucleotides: TGTGCCAGCAGTGAATATGGCGGCTCTGGGGCCAACGTCCTGACTTTC. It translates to CASSEYGGSGANVLTF. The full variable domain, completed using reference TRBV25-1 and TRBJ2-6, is EADIYQTPRYLVIGTGKKITLECSQTMGHDKMYWYQQDPGMELHLIHYSYGVNSTEKGDLSSESTVSRIRTEHFPLTLESARPSHTSQYLCASSEYGGSGANVLTFGAGSRLTVL.

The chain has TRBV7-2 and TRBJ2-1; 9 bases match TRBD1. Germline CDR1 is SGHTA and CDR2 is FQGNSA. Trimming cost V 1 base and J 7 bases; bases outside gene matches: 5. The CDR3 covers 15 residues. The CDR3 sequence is CASSLVWDRVNEQFF. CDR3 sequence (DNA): TGTGCCAGCAGCTTAGTTTGGGACAGGGTAAATGAGCAGTTCTTC.

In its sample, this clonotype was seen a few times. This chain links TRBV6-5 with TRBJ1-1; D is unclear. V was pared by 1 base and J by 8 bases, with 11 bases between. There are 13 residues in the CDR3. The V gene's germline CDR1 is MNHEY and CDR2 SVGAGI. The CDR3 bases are TGTGCCAGCAGTTACTATTTCGGTAGGGAAGCTTTCTTT. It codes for CASSYYFGREAFF.

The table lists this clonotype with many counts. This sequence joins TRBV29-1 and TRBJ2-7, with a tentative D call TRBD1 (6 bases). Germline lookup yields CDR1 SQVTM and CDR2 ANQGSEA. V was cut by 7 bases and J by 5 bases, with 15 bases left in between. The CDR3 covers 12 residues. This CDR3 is CSGGQFAHEQYF. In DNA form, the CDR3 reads TGCAGCGGAGGACAGTTTGCCCACGAGCAGTACTTC.

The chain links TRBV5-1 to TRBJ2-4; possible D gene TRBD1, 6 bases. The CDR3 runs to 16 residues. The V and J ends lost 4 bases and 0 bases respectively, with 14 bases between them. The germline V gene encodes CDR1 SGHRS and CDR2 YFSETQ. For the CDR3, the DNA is TGCGCCAGCAGCACGGCGTTCAGGGGAGCCAAAAACATTCAGTACTTC. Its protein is CASSTAFRGAKNIQYF.

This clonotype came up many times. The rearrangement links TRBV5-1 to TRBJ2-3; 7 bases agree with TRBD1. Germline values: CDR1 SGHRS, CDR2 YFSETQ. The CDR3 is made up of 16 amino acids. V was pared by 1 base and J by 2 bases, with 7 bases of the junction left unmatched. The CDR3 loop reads CASSLFGQAPTDTQYF. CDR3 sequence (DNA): TGCGCCAGCAGCTTGTTCGGACAGGCTCCCACAGATACGCAGTATTTT. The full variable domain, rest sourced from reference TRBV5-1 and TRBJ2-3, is KAGVTQTPRYLIKTRGQQVTLSCSPISGHRSVSWYQQTPGQGLQFLFEYFSETQRNKGNFPGRFSGRQFSNSRSEMNVSTLELGDSALYLCASSLFGQAPTDTQYFGPGTRLTVL.

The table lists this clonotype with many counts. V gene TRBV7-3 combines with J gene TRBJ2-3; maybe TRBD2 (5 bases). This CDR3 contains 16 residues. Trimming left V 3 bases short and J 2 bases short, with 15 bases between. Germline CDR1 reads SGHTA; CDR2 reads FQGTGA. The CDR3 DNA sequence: TGTGCCAGCAGCTTCTTACCGACTACCCTCACAGATACGCAGTATTTT. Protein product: CASSFLPTTLTDTQYF.

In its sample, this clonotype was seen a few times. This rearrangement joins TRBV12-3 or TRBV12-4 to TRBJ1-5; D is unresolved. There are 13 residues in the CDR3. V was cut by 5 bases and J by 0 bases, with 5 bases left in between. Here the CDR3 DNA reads TGTGCCAGCAGTACGTATAGCAATCAGCCCCAGCATTTT. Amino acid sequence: CASSTYSNQPQHF.